This T cell receptor (beta chain) was identified in a study of CXCR3-negative and CXCR3-positive naive CD8 T cells. Study conclusions and caveats: Naive subsets displayed similar surface CD5, and TCR strength was inferred from TRB CDR3 properties. CXCR3-expressing naive cells carried TRB CDR3s more hydrophobic than those of CXCR3-negative naive cells.

CDR3 size: 14 residues. Germline assignment: CDR1 SGHVS and CDR2 FNYEAQ. In regard to this clonotype: Its antigen is still unknown.

Triplicate sorts, a few hundred thousand cells apiece, were made for each CD8+ T cell subset. The study made its TRB cDNA libraries by 5' RACE, adding UMI labels. For each CDR3 protein, TCRdb gives one entry from its re-call of the 5' RACE reads, without DNA. Its table records 100,000 to 150,000 distinct CDR3 sequences. This chain uses TRBV7-6 with TRBJ2-1; the D call from TCRdb, TRBD2, cannot be confirmed without DNA. What was sequenced was naive CXCR3+ CD8+ T cells from blood. This sample's subset: CD45RO-CCR7+CD27+CD95- naive CD8+ T cells expressing CXCR3 (TNR3+). This TCR was sampled from a human donor in good health. Some clones in this sample may be carry-over from other donors' samples. CDR3 residues: CASSLNEGGLRQFF. Looking up the rest from reference TRBV7-6 and TRBJ2-1 gives the full variable domain: GAGVSQSPRYKVTKRGQDVALRCDPISGHVSLYWYRQALGQGPEFLTYFNYEAQQDKSGLPNDRFSAERPEGSISTLTIQRTEQRDSAMYRCASSLNEGGLRQFFGPGTRLTVL.